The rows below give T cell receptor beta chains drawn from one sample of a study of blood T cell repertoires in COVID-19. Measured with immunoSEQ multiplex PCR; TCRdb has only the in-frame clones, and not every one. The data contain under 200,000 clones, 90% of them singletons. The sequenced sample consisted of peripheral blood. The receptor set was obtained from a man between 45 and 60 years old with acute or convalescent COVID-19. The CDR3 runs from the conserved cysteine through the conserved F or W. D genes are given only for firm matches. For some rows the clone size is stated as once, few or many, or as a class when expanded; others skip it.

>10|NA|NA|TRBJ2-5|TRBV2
CAGGKDAQYF
TGTGCCGGGGGGAAAGACGCCCAGTACTTC
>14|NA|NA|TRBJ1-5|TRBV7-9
CASSLVGDNQPQHF
TGTGCCAGCAGCCTCGTGGGCGACAATCAGCCCCAGCATTTT
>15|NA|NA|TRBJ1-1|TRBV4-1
CASSPLAPANTEAFF
TGCGCCAGCAGCCCCTTAGCCCCAGCAAACACTGAAGCTTTCTTT
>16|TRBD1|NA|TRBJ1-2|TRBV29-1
CSVPGTGNLPNYGYTF
TGCAGCGTACCCGGGACAGGGAATCTCCCTAACTATGGCTACACCTTC
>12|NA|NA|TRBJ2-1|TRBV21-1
CASRLAANEQFF
TGTGCCAGCAGACTAGCGGCAAATGAGCAGTTCTTC
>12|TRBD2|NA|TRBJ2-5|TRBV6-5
CASILAGAIMYF
TGTGCCAGCATACTAGCGGGGGCCATAATGTACTTC
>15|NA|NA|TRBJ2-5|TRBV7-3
CASSDPTEAQETQYF
TGTGCCAGCAGCGACCCGACAGAAGCTCAAGAGACCCAGTACTTC
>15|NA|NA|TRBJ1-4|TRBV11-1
CASSSLTLTSRKLFF
TGTGCCAGCAGCTCCCTCACGTTAACCTCGAGAAAACTGTTTTTT
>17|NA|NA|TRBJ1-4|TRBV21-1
CASSRAGQSLFGEKLFF
TGTGCCAGCAGCAGGGCGGGACAGAGCCTTTTTGGTGAAAAACTGTTTTTT
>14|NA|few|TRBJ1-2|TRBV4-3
CASSQEGHHYGYTF
TGCGCCAGCAGCCAAGAGGGACACCACTATGGCTACACCTTC
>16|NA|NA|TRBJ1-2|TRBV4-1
CASSFQTGRSDYGYTF
TGCGCCAGCAGCTTCCAAACGGGGAGATCGGACTATGGCTACACCTTC
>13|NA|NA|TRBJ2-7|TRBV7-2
CASSLLGGYEQYF
TGTGCCAGCAGCCTTCTAGGGGGTTACGAGCAGTACTTC
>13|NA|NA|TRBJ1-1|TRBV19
CASRTAWNTEAFF
TGTGCCAGTAGGACAGCATGGAACACTGAAGCTTTCTTT
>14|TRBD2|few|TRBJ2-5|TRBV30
CAWNLGTSVKTQYF
TGTGCCTGGAATCTCGGGACTAGTGTAAAGACCCAGTACTTC
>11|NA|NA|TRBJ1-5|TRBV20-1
CSARGNQPQHF
TGCAGTGCCCGGGGCAATCAGCCCCAGCATTTT
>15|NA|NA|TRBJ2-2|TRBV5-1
CASSPGLPSPGELFF
TGCGCCAGCAGCCCGGGACTTCCGTCCCCCGGGGAGCTGTTTTTT
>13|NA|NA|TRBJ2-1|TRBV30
CAWSVQTDNEQFF
TGTGCCTGGAGTGTACAGACAGACAATGAGCAGTTCTTC
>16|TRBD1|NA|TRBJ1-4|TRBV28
CASSFTQGQVNEKLFF
TGTGCCAGCAGTTTTACCCAGGGACAGGTTAATGAAAAACTGTTTTTT
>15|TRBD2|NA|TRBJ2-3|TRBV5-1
CASSSTSGGANTQYF
TGCGCCAGCAGCTCGACTAGCGGGGGGGCGAATACGCAGTATTTT
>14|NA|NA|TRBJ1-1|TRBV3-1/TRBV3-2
CASSQEDVNTEAFF
TGTGCCAGCAGCCAGGAGGACGTGAACACTGAAGCTTTCTTT
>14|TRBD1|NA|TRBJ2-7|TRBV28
CASSPDRGGYEQYF
TGTGCCAGCAGTCCTGACAGGGGAGGCTACGAGCAGTACTTC
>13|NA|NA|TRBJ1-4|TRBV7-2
CASRLAQNEKLFF
TGTGCCAGCAGATTAGCTCAGAATGAAAAACTGTTTTTT
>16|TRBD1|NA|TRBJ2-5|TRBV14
CASSQGRQGWEETQYF
TGTGCCAGCAGCCAAGGGCGACAGGGTTGGGAAGAGACCCAGTACTTC
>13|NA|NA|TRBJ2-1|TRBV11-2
CASSWDNYNEQFF
TGTGCCAGCAGCTGGGACAACTACAATGAGCAGTTCTTC
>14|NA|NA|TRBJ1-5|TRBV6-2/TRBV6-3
CASSMTGYNQPQHF
TGTGCCAGCAGTATGACAGGATACAATCAGCCCCAGCATTTT
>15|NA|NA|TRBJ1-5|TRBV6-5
CASSWRGGGDQPQHF
TGTGCCAGCAGTTGGAGGGGGGGTGGGGATCAGCCCCAGCATTTT
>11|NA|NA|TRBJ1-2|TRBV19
CATRAGLGYTF
TGTGCCACCCGAGCCGGTCTTGGCTACACCTTC
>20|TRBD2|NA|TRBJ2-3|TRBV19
CASSPTRGLAVFGSTDTQYF
TGTGCCAGTAGTCCCACCCGGGGACTAGCGGTATTTGGTAGCACAGATACGCAGTATTTT
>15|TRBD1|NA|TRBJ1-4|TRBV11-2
CASSLEAGGIGKLFF
TGTGCCAGCAGCTTAGAAGCAGGGGGGATTGGAAAACTGTTTTTT
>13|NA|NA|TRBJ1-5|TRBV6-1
CASSEGLGLPQHF
TGTGCCAGCAGTGAAGGTTTGGGACTGCCCCAGCATTTT
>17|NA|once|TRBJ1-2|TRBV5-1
CASSTTGTGMTIGGYTF
TGCGCCAGCAGCACAACCGGAACAGGGATGACCATCGGTGGCTACACCTTC
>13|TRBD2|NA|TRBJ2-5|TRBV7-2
CASSFAGEETQYF
TGTGCCAGCAGCTTTGCGGGGGAAGAGACCCAGTACTTC
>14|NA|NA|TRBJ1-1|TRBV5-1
CASSLGIGDTEAFF
TGCGCCAGCAGCTTGGGTATCGGAGACACTGAAGCTTTCTTT
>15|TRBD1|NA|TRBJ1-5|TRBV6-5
CASSYSWTGGRPQHF
TGTGCCAGCAGTTACTCTTGGACAGGAGGGAGGCCCCAGCATTTT
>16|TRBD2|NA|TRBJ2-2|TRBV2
CASSLTSGANTGELFF
TGTGCCAGCAGTTTGACTAGCGGGGCGAACACCGGGGAGCTGTTTTTT
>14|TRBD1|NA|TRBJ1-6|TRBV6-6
CASKAGQGARALHF
TGTGCCAGCAAGGCAGGACAGGGCGCTAGGGCCCTCCACTTT
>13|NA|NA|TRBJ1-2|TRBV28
CASCNSGYFGYTF
TGTGCCAGCTGTAATTCAGGGTACTTCGGCTACACCTTC
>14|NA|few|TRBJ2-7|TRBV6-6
CASSTLGRAYEQYF
TGTGCCAGCAGCACCCTTGGTCGGGCCTACGAGCAGTACTTC
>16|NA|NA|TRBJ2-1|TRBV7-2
CASSLSSTRGINEQFF
TGTGCCAGCAGCTTAAGCAGCACGAGGGGGATCAATGAGCAGTTCTTC
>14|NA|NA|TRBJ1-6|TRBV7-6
CATENSGFNSPLHF
TGTGCCACCGAGAACTCAGGGTTTAATTCACCCCTCCACTTT
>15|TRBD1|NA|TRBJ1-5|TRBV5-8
CASSLRTGRDQPQHF
TGTGCCAGCAGCTTAAGGACAGGGAGGGATCAGCCCCAGCATTTT
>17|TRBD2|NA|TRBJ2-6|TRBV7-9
CASSPWEGSSGANVLTF
TGTGCCAGCAGCCCATGGGAGGGAAGCTCTGGGGCCAACGTCCTGACTTTC
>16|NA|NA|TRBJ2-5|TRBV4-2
CASSPRTASPSETQYF
TGTGCCAGCAGCCCCCGGACAGCTTCACCCTCCGAGACCCAGTACTTC
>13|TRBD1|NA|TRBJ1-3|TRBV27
CASRQGGGNTIYF
TGTGCCAGCAGACAGGGGGGAGGAAACACCATATATTTT
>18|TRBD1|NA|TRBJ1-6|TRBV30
CAWSVRDRGYSYNSPLHF
TGTGCCTGGAGTGTACGGGACAGGGGATACTCCTATAATTCACCCCTCCACTTT
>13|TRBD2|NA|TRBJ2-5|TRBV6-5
CASRRLAGETQYF
TGTGCCAGCCGAAGACTAGCCGGGGAGACCCAGTACTTC
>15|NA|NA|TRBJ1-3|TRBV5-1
CASSLQGSSGNTIYF
TGCGCCAGCAGCTTGCAAGGGAGCTCTGGAAACACCATATATTTT
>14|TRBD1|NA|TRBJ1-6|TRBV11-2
CASSRTGGDSPLHF
TGTGCCAGCAGCCGGACAGGGGGCGATTCACCCCTCCACTTT
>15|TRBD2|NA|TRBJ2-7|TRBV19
CASSIGLAGVFEQYF
TGTGCCAGTAGTATAGGACTAGCGGGAGTTTTCGAGCAGTACTTC
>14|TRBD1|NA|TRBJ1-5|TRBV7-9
CASSSGTDNQPQHF
TGTGCCAGCAGTTCCGGGACAGATAATCAGCCCCAGCATTTT
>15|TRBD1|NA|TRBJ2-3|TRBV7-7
CASSLAQGASGTQYF
TGTGCTAGCAGCTTAGCGCAGGGGGCGTCGGGTACGCAGTATTTT
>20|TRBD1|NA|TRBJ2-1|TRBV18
CASSPVGRGRGSSFYNEQFF
TGTGCCAGCTCACCAGTCGGCAGGGGGCGCGGAAGTTCGTTCTACAATGAGCAGTTCTTC
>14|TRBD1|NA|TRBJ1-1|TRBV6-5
CASSQQGAGTEAFF
TGTGCCAGCAGTCAACAGGGGGCGGGCACTGAAGCTTTCTTT
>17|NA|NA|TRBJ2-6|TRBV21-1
CASSKAQGADGANVLTF
TGTGCCAGCAGCAAAGCGCAGGGGGCAGATGGGGCCAACGTCCTGACTTTC
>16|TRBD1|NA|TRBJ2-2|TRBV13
CASSPSTGANTGELFF
TGTGCCAGCAGCCCCTCGACAGGGGCGAACACCGGGGAGCTGTTTTTT
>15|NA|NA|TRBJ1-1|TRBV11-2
CASSLTGRGKTEAFF
TGTGCCAGCAGCTTAACAGGGAGAGGTAAAACTGAAGCTTTCTTT
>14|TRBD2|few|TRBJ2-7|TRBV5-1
CARKTSGAILEQYF
TGCGCCAGGAAGACTAGCGGGGCCATTCTGGAGCAGTACTTC
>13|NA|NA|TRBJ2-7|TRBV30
CAWSVLPFYEQYF
TGTGCCTGGAGTGTACTACCCTTCTACGAGCAGTACTTC
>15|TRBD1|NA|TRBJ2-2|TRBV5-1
CASSLVDRHTGELFF
TGCGCCAGCAGCTTGGTGGACAGGCACACCGGGGAGCTGTTTTTT
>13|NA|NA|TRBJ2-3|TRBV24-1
CATSDFGGGTQYF
TGTGCCACCAGTGATTTCGGGGGTGGTACGCAGTATTTT